Detailed here is one T cell receptor beta chain. Clones were sequenced by immunoSEQ multiplex PCR, and TCRdb holds only the in-frame ones, with some missing. The table shows just under 95,000 clones, with under 95% occurring only once. This entry is derived from a study of T cell responses to AZD1222 COVID-19 vaccine. V was shortened by 1 base and J by 4 bases, with 5 bases between the two germline ends. The CDR3 contains 11 residues. The germline CDR1 and CDR2 sequences are GTSNPN and SVGIG (reference sequence). This material consisted of peripheral blood, taken on day 0 of AZD1222 vaccination. This TCR derives from an adult in good health. The rearrangement joins TRBV30 to TRBJ2-7; no clear D. The CDR3 is CAWSETYEQYF. In DNA, the CDR3 is TGTGCCTGGAGTGAGACTTACGAGCAGTACTTC.